This TCR beta chain is from a study of CD8 T cells in ankylosing spondylitis. Library preparation for TCR beta used quantitative 5'-RACE with molecular barcodes. MiXCR, run by TCRdb on the 5' RACE reads, gives a single entry per CDR3 protein. This sample has some 240,000 distinct CDR3 sequences, with about 24% found just once. This clonotype was counted at least ten times. Its target is unknown. Deletions cut 4 bases from V and 7 bases from J, with 14 bases between. In germline, CDR1 is DFQATT, CDR2 SNEGSKA (reference sequence). CDR3 length equals 13 residues. Whole-study results and caveats: Past studies reported some motif variants in reactive arthritis synovial fluid and blood. Clones linked to disease were reported to show significant enrichment in matched ankylosing spondylitis synovial fluid. One TCR beta motif, made up of 7 or 8 highly homologous variants, appeared characteristic of ankylosing spondylitis blood.

This receptor was obtained from a male donor with ankylosing spondylitis or in good health (not recorded which). The chain links TRBV20-1 to TRBJ2-1, with D tentatively TRBD2 (6 bases). Material for sequencing was blood, either unsorted or a sorted T cell fraction (not recorded which). The CDR3 is CSATLPGLNEQFF. The CDR3 bases are TGCAGTGCTACATTACCGGGACTTAATGAGCAGTTCTTC.